The entry below describes one T cell receptor (beta chain). This clonotype was observed at least ten times. It lacks a known antigen. No base quality information exists; no much larger clone differs at one position. Trimming removed 6 bases from V and 3 bases from J, leaving 5 bases between the germline ends. The CDR3 runs 12 amino acids, cysteine and phenylalanine included. The only DNA kept is the CDR3, 36 bases in frame from the first base. Based on the germline V gene, the CDR1 and CDR2 sequences are SGHTA and FQGTGA. Ficoll-Paque density gradient centrifugation was used to isolate PBMCs. This sample stems from a study of T-cell memory formation after mild COVID-19 (dated by TCRdb to about 2021). About the investigation overall: TCR sequence clusters from the two donors were found to be largely donor specific. Longitudinal TCRalpha and TCRbeta repertoire sequencing tracked T-cell clones expanding and contracting after mild COVID-19 in two donors. The cohort was made up of two young adult volunteers, one female and one male, who were previously healthy.

Sequencing relied on an Illumina NovaSeq 6000. TCRalpha and TCRbeta cDNA libraries were built by 5'RACE with constant-segment primers, adding sample barcodes and unique molecular identifiers. Trizol reagent was used to extract RNA from every sample. Libraries were amplified in two PCR steps, with a second sample barcode and Illumina TruSeq adapters added in the second step. The libraries were sequenced on an Illumina NovaSeq using 2 x 150 bp paired-end reads. Per the original workflow: The reads were demultiplexed and collapsed into UMI-guided consensus sequences using migec v1.2.7. Using mixcr v2.1.11, UMI consensuses were aligned to TRA and TRB V and J templates and then assembled into clonotypes. A clonotype was counted as expanded or contracted only if both edgeR and NoisET called the change significant, with noise models trained on biological replicates. For edgeR calls, the thresholds were a false discovery rate-adjusted p below 0.01 and a log2 fold-change of 1. As an exploratory analysis of dynamics, max-normalized trajectories of the 1000 most abundant clonotypes were examined by PCA with hierarchical clustering. Separately sequenced CD4+ and CD8+ repertoires were used to assign the CD4 or CD8 phenotype of responding clones. The public reads were reprocessed in TCRdb via fastp at Q25 and MiXCR, keeping in-frame beta chains. Every distinct CDR3 protein forms one entry, paired with its most common genes and DNA. It is TCRdb's table, rather than the study itself, that gives the V and J calls and clone size. This sample is represented by fewer than 200,000 distinct CDR3 sequences; roughly 20% of them were singletons. The top ten constitute roughly 4% of the sample.

On the study overall, not on this receptor specifically: The detection of some responding clones in pre-infection memory suggests that pre-existing cross-reactive memory T cells joined the SARS-CoV-2 response. The second-wave clones that peaked on day 37 were not confirmed to be SARS-CoV-2 specific. Contracting CD4+ clones were located mainly in the CM and EM memory subsets, whereas CD8+ clones were found to be enriched in EMRA. Balanced CD4/CD8 phenotypes were observed for clones contracting from day 15 to 85, whereas a bias towards CD4+ was observed for a second wave of clones expanding from day 15 to 37. Only a couple of mild cases were covered in the study, and larger cohorts including severe cases with pre-infection samples were considered necessary.

Sample: PBMCs or a T cell subset sorted from them (not recorded which). The receptor was isolated from a man in his late teens or twenties who had mild COVID-19 (a few samples of this study predate the infection). The sample titles of this study are shuffled in the database, so cell type and time point are left out; the donor was told from shared clones. This receptor chain uses TRBV7-3 and TRBJ2-2; no D gene can be assigned with confidence. The nucleotide sequence is TGTGCCAGCAGTTCCTACACCGGGGAGCTGTTTTTT. Translated, it gives CASSSYTGELFF.